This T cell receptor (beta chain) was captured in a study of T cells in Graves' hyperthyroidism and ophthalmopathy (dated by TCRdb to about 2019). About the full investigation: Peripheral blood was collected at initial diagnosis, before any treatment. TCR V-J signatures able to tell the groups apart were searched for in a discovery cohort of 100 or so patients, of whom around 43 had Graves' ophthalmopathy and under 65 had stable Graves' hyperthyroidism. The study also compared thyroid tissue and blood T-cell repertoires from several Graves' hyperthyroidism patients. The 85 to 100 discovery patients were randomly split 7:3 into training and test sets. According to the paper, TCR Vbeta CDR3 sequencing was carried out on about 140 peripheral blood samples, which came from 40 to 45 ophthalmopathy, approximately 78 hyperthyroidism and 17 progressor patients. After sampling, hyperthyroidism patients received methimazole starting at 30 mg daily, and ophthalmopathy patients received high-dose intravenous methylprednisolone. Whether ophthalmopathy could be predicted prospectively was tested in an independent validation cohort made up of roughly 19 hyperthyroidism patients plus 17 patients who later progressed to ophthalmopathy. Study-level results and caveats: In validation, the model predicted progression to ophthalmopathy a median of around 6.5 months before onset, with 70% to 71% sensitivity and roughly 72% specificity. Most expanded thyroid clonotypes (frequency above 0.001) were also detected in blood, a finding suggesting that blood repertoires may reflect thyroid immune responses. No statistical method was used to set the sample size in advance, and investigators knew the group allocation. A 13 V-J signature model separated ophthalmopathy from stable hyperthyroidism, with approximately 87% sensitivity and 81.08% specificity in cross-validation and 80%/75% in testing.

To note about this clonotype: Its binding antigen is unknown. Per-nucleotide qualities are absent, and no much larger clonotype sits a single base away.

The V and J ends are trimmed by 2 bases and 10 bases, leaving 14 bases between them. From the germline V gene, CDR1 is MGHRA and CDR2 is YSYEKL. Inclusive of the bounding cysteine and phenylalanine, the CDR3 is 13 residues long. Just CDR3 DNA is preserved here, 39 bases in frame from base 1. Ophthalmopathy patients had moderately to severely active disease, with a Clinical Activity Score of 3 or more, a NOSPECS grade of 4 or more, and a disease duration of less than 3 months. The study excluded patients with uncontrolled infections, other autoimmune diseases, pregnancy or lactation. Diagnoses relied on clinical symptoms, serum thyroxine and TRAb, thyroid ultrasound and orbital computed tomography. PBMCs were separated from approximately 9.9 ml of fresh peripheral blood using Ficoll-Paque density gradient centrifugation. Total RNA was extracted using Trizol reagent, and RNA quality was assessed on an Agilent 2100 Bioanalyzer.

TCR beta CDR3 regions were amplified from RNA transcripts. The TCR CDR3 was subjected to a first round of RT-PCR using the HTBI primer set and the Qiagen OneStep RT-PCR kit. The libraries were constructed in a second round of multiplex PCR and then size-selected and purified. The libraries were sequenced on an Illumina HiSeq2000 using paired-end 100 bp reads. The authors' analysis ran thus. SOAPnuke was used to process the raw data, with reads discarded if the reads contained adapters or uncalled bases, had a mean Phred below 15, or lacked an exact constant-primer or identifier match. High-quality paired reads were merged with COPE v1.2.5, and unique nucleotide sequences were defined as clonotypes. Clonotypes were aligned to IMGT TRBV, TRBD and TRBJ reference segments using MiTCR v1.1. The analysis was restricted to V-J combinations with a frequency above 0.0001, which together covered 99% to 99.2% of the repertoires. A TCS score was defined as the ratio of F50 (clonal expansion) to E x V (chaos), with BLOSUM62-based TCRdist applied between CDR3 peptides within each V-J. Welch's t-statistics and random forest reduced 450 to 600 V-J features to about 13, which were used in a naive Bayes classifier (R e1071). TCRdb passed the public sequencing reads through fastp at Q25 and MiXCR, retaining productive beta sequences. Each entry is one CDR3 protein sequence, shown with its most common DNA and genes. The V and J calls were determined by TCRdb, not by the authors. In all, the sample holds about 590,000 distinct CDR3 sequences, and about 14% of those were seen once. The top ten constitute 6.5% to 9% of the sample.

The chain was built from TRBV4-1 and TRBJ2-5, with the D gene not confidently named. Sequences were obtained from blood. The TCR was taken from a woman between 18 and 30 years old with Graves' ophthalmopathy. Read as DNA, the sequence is TGCGCCAGCAGCCAATTCCCCTCGGGTGACCAGTACTTC. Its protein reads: CASSQFPSGDQYF.